The 4 T cell receptor beta chains listed next were all sequenced from one sample in a study of shared clonotypes between healthy human individuals. Repertoires were generated with immunoSEQ multiplex PCR, while TCRdb's copy carries only in-frame clones and drops some. The table lists some 350,000 clones, around 72% of them singletons, with over 9% in the top ten. The specimen was memory CD4+ T cells sorted from blood. Subset reported: CD45RA-negative fraction. All receptors derive from a man aged 30 to 45 in good health.

The chain has TRBV27 and TRBJ2-2, with a possible D match to TRBD2 (6 bases). The CDR3 is 14 residues long. The ends were cut back, 6 bases at V and 1 base at J, with 9 bases in the middle. Germline V lookup: CDR1 MNHEY, CDR2 SMNVEV (reference sequence). The CDR3 region is CASRVGGNTGELFF. The CDR3 bases are TGTGCCAGCAGGGTCGGGGGGAACACCGGGGAGCTGTTTTTT.

The chain has TRBV6-6 and TRBJ1-5, with 7 nucleotides matching TRBD1. CDR1 MNHNY and CDR2 SVGAGI come from the germline V gene (reference sequence). J lost 5 bases, V lost 2 bases, and 6 bases had no gene match. This CDR3 spans 15 amino acids. The DNA for the CDR3 is TGTGCCAGCAGTTACGGGACAGACTCCCATCAGCCCCAGCATTTT. Translation: CASSYGTDSHQPQHF.

The chain joins TRBV2 to TRBJ1-3; the match to TRBD1 covers 7 bases. The germline V gene encodes CDR1 SNHLY and CDR2 FYNNEI. The ends lost 4 bases at V and 3 bases at J; junction bases unmatched: 3. CDR3 length: 14 residues. CDR3 sequence: CASSANRGGNTIYF. As DNA, the CDR3 is TGTGCCAGCAGTGCCAACAGGGGTGGAAACACCATATATTTT.

This chain joins TRBV29-1 and TRBJ2-3; D unresolved. Germline V lookup: CDR1 SQVTM, CDR2 ANQGSEA. V was cut by 3 bases and J by 10 bases, with 11 bases left in between. This CDR3 comprises 11 residues. CDR3 DNA: TGCAGCGTTGATGCCGGCTATCCGCAGTATTTT. Translation gives CSVDAGYPQYF.